This T cell receptor (beta chain) was sequenced in a study of blood T cell repertoires in COVID-19. J was trimmed by 13 bases and V by 1 base; bases with no gene match: 7. Germline V lookup: CDR1 SEHNR, CDR2 FQNEAQ (reference sequence). The length of the CDR3 is 13 residues. The method was immunoSEQ multiplex PCR; TCRdb's version includes in-frame clones alone and lacks a portion of them. The sample has roughly 200,000 clones, 84% seen once. This clonotype originated in a woman in her seventies with active or convalescent COVID-19. Input material: peripheral blood. The V call is TRBV7-9, the J call TRBJ2-1; 7 positions match TRBD1. CDR3 nucleotide sequence: TGTGCCAGCAGCTTAGACGCCAGGGACAGACAGTTCTTC. Translated: CASSLDARDRQFF.